What follows are 13 T cell receptor beta chains derived from one specimen sequenced in a study of blood T cell repertoires in COVID-19. The data were produced by immunoSEQ multiplex PCR, yet TCRdb's version contains in-frame clones alone and is incomplete. The table includes 250,000 or so clones, approximately 88% detected once. Sequenced input: PBMCs or T cells enriched from blood (not recorded which). These receptors all come from a woman aged 25 to 39 who had been exposed to COVID-19.

J is TRBJ1-1 and V is TRBV3-1 (or the pseudogene TRBV3-2); D is unclear. CDR1 and CDR2 (germline): LGHDT, YNNKEL (reference sequence). The CDR3 contains 16 residues. With 1 base removed from V and 0 bases from J, the gap between germline ends came to 12 bases. Written as DNA, the CDR3 is TGTGCCAGCAGCCAAGTTCGTAACGGGGTGAACACTGAAGCTTTCTTT. Protein product: CASSQVRNGVNTEAFF.

The V call is TRBV3-1 (or the pseudogene TRBV3-2), the J call TRBJ2-3; D unresolved. Germline lookup yields CDR1 LGHDT and CDR2 YNNKEL (reference sequence). CDR3 length: 17 amino acids. Trimming took 0 bases from V and 2 from J, leaving 15 bases between them. In nucleotides, the CDR3 is TGTGCCAGCAGCCAAGATCTGTTGAAACAAGACACAGATACGCAGTATTTT. The encoded protein is CASSQDLLKQDTDTQYF.

This sequence joins TRBV28 and TRBJ1-1; TRBD1 might be the D (6 bases). Germline V CDR1 and CDR2: MDHEN, SYDVKM. The V gene lost 8 bases and the J gene lost 0 bases, with 13 bases spanning the gap. The CDR3 sequence is 14 residues long. Written as DNA, the CDR3 is TGTGCCAGCGCGACAGGCCCTCTGAACACTGAAGCTTTCTTT. It encodes CASATGPLNTEAFF. The complete variable domain, with remaining parts taken from reference TRBV28 and TRBJ1-1, reads DVKVTQSSRYLVKRTGEKVFLECVQDMDHENMFWYRQDPGLGLRLIYFSYDVKMKEKGDIPEGYSVSREKKERFSLILESASTNQTSMYLCASATGPLNTEAFFGQGTRLTVV.

CDR3 loop: CASSLRGIFTEAFF. CDR3 in DNA: TGCGCCAGCAGCTTGAGGGGGATTTTCACTGAAGCTTTCTTT. The genes are TRBV5-1 and TRBJ1-1, with a possible D match to TRBD1 (6 bases). The CDR3 length is 14 residues. Germline V lookup: CDR1 SGHRS, CDR2 YFSETQ. With 1 base removed from V and 4 bases from J, the gap between germline ends came to 11 bases.

The V and J genes are TRBV2 and TRBJ2-5, with 7 bases identical to TRBD1. Germline values: CDR1 SNHLY, CDR2 FYNNEI. Losses at the gene ends were 4 bases for V and 5 bases for J; bases not matched to a gene: 13. CDR3 length equals 16 residues. CDR3 nucleotide sequence: TGTGCCAGCAGTGTTGGAAGGGGGCTAGGAAGGGAGACCCAGTACTTC. This encodes CASSVGRGLGRETQYF. The full variable domain, its missing parts supplied by reference TRBV2 and TRBJ2-5, is EPEVTQTPSHQVTQMGQEVILRCVPISNHLYFYWYRQILGQKVEFLVSFYNNEISEKSEIFDDQFSVERPDGSNFTLKIRSTKLEDSAMYFCASSVGRGLGRETQYFGPGTRLLVL.

V gene TRBV11-1 combines with J gene TRBJ2-5; D is possibly TRBD1 (6 bases). The V gene's germline CDR1 is SGHAT and CDR2 FQDESV (reference sequence). This CDR3 has 16 amino acids. V lost 1 base, J lost 5 bases, and 17 bases lay in between. The CDR3 loop reads CASSLEAGEGVETQYF. The CDR3 nucleotides read TGTGCCAGCAGCTTAGAGGCAGGGGAAGGCGTGGAGACCCAGTACTTC. Full variable domain (rest looked up from reference TRBV11-1 and TRBJ2-5): EAEVAQSPRYKITEKSQAVAFWCDPISGHATLYWYRQILGQGPELLVQFQDESVVDDSQLPKDRFSAERLKGVDSTLKIQPAELGDSAMYLCASSLEAGEGVETQYFGPGTRLLVL.

This clone has more than one count but fewer than ten. The chain has TRBV7-9 and TRBJ2-3; 16 nucleotides agree with TRBD2. This CDR3 contains 16 residues. V gave up 5 bases and J gave up 9 bases; unmatched junction bases: 8. Per the germline V gene, CDR1 is SEHNR and CDR2 is FQNEAQ (reference sequence). The CDR3 is CASSPGTSGRARTQYF. CDR3 DNA sequence: TGTGCCAGCAGCCCGGGGACTAGCGGGAGGGCCAGGACGCAGTATTTT.

The J gene is TRBJ2-5, the V gene TRBV3-1 (or the pseudogene TRBV3-2); 15 bases are a match to TRBD2. V lost 1 base and J lost 1; bases outside the gene matches: 10. From germline, CDR1 is LGHDT and CDR2 YNNKEL (reference sequence). This CDR3 has 20 amino acids. The CDR3 nucleotides read TGTGCCAGCAGCCAAGTGGGACTAGCGGGAGGACGGGTAGTCCAAGAGACCCAGTACTTC. Translation: CASSQVGLAGGRVVQETQYF.

The gene calls are TRBV5-8 and TRBJ1-1; no definite D call. Germline V CDR1 and CDR2: SGHTS, YDEGEE. V was pared by 0 bases and J by 3 bases, with 6 bases between. The CDR3 totals 13 residues. The CDR3 nucleotides read TGTGCCAGCAGCTTGGTGCGGTACACTGAAGCTTTCTTT. Its translation is CASSLVRYTEAFF.

V usage is TRBV2 and J usage is TRBJ2-7; no clear D. CDR1 is SNHLY and CDR2 is FYNNEI in the germline V gene. The CDR3 loop spans 13 amino acids. V shed 5 bases and J shed 6 bases, with 14 bases lying between them. In DNA form, the CDR3 reads TGTGCCAGCAGTATTCAACGTGGGCGCGAGCAGTACTTC. Amino acids: CASSIQRGREQYF.

This clone was observed a few times. The chain uses TRBV28 and TRBJ2-1; D remains ambiguous. The CDR3 covers 12 residues. Germline V gene sequence: CDR1 MDHEN, CDR2 SYDVKM. Trimming pared 4 bases from V and 4 bases from J, leaving 5 bases between. Written as DNA, the CDR3 is TGTGCCAGCAGTTCAACATACAATGAGCAGTTCTTC. Translating gives CASSSTYNEQFF.

A few counts support this clone. The V and J genes are TRBV9 and TRBJ2-5; TRBD1 is a possible D gene (5 bases). Trimming shortened V by 4 bases and J by 5 bases, and 15 bases separated the two germline ends. The CDR3 sequence is 14 residues long. The germline gives CDR1 SGDLS, CDR2 YYNGEE. The CDR3 nucleotides read TGTGCCAGCAGCACCAGCCAGGGCTTGGAGACCCAGTACTTC. Translation: CASSTSQGLETQYF.

The rearrangement joins TRBV7-2 to TRBJ2-1; 11 bases are shared with TRBD2. With V trimmed by 1 base and J by 6 bases, 2 bases remained unmatched. Germline V gene sequence: CDR1 SGHTA, CDR2 FQGNSA. This CDR3 has 15 residues. CDR3 loop: CASSLELAGVNEQFF. The CDR3 DNA reads as TGTGCCAGCAGCTTAGAACTAGCGGGAGTCAATGAGCAGTTCTTC.